These 23 T cell receptor beta chains were all obtained from the same sample, sequenced in a study of response to subunit inactivated influenza vaccine. TCRdb re-analysed the RT-PCR reads in MiXCR, keeping a single row per CDR3 protein. In the table there are approximately 500,000 distinct CDR3 sequences, under 15% of which are singletons. Sequences were derived from PBMCs from blood, sampled more than 35 days after vaccination. The receptor source for this set is a man aged 45-60 years who received an inactivated influenza vaccine.

CDR3 residues: CASSATSGVSTEAFF. CDR3 nucleotide sequence: TGTGCCAGCAGTGCGACGTCAGGCGTAAGCACTGAAGCTTTCTTT. The rearrangement joins TRBV6-1 to TRBJ1-1; D remains ambiguous. The CDR3 spans 15 residues. Germline lookup yields CDR1 MNHNS and CDR2 SASEGT. V shed 4 bases and J shed 4 bases, with 16 bases lying between them.

The chain links TRBV6-1 to TRBJ2-7; D not resolved. This CDR3 contains 14 residues. Deletions cut 1 base from V and 3 bases from J, with 10 bases between. Germline CDR1 is MNHNS and CDR2 is SASEGT. CDR3 nucleotide sequence: TGTGCCAGCAGTGAAGAACGGCAGATCTACGAGCAGTACTTC. This gives the protein CASSEERQIYEQYF.

The gene calls are TRBV20-1 and TRBJ2-7; TRBD1 agrees at 8 bases. Germline loops: CDR1 DFQATT, CDR2 SNEGSKA (reference sequence). The trim removed 3 bases at V and 0 bases at J, leaving 1 base unmatched. This CDR3 region has 13 residues. CDR3: CSARTGASYEQYF. CDR3 nucleotide sequence: TGCAGTGCTAGGACAGGGGCCTCCTACGAGCAGTACTTC.

The chain is built from TRBV7-9 and TRBJ1-2; D possibly corresponds to TRBD1 (5 bases). Germline CDR1 reads SEHNR; CDR2 reads FQNEAQ (reference sequence). This CDR3 comprises 14 residues. The V end was cut by 1 base, the J end by 6 bases, with 12 bases between. The CDR3 DNA reads TGTGCCAGCAGCTTAGGACAGCCAGCTAATGGCTACACCTTC. Translated: CASSLGQPANGYTF.

The rearrangement uses TRBV20-1 and TRBJ2-4; D unclear. The CDR3 length is 15 residues. The germline V gene has CDR1 DFQATT and CDR2 SNEGSKA (reference sequence). Trimming took off 5 bases at V and 0 bases at J, with 14 bases between the two ends. The CDR3 here is CSAPPPLAAKNIQYF. In DNA form, the CDR3 reads TGCAGTGCTCCTCCGCCCCTGGCAGCCAAAAACATTCAGTACTTC.

The J gene is TRBJ2-7, the V gene TRBV4-2; the D gene is possibly TRBD1 (6 bases). Germline loops: CDR1 LGHNA, CDR2 YNFKEQ. The germline V and J ends were trimmed by 3 bases and 0 bases, with 15 bases remaining between them. This CDR3 is 16 amino acids long. CDR3 region: CASSHTYRDNSYEQYF. The CDR3 nucleotides are TGTGCCAGCAGCCACACCTATCGGGACAACTCCTACGAGCAGTACTTC.

This clonotype was found many times. V gene TRBV6-2 or TRBV6-3 combines with J gene TRBJ2-7; D possibly corresponds to TRBD2 (6 bases). The germline V and J ends were trimmed by 4 bases and 2 bases, with 12 bases remaining between them. This CDR3 comprises 14 residues. Germline V gives CDR1 MNHEY, CDR2 SVGEGT. Here the CDR3 DNA reads TGTGCCAGCAGTTCCCGGCGGGGAACCTACGAGCAGTACTTC. Protein product: CASSSRRGTYEQYF.

This clonotype was counted between two and nine times. The chain joins TRBV11-2 to TRBJ2-1; D may be TRBD2 (6 bases). The CDR3 consists of 15 residues. Trimming removed 1 base from V and 16 bases from J, with 23 bases in between. From germline, CDR1 is SGHAT and CDR2 FQNNGV. DNA for the CDR3: TGTGCCAGCAGCTTAGTGCCAGCGGGCGGGCCCCAGGAATTCTTC. Translating gives CASSLVPAGGPQEFF. Variable domain in full (rest from reference TRBV11-2 and TRBJ2-1): EAGVAQSPRYKIIEKRQSVAFWCNPISGHATLYWYQQILGQGPKLLIQFQNNGVVDDSQLPKDRFSAERLKGVDSTLKIQPAKLEDSAVYLCASSLVPAGGPQEFFGPGTRLTVL.

This clonotype has just a few counts. The chain links TRBV11-2 to TRBJ2-7; 9 bases line up with TRBD1. CDR3 length: 14 amino acids. The J segment lost 4 bases and the V segment lost 5 bases, leaving 6 bases of the junction unmatched. Germline V gives CDR1 SGHAT, CDR2 FQNNGV. CDR3 coding DNA: TGTGCCAGCAGCACGGGACAGGGAGGATACGAGCAGTACTTC. It yields the protein CASSTGQGGYEQYF.

A few counts support this clonotype. V is TRBV18 and J is TRBJ2-1; 8 bases line up with TRBD1. The J segment lost 5 bases and the V segment lost 2 bases, leaving 2 bases of the junction unmatched. CDR3 length: 14 amino acids. Germline CDR1 and CDR2: KGHSH and LQKENI. The CDR3 bases are TGTGCCAGCTCACCATCGGACAGGGACAATGAGCAGTTCTTC. Translation: CASSPSDRDNEQFF.

This clonotype was detected only a few times. The chain couples TRBV5-5 to TRBJ1-5; D is ambiguous. The germline V gene encodes CDR1 SGHKS and CDR2 YYEKEE (reference sequence). CDR3 length: 15 residues. The V end lost 0 bases, the J end lost 3 bases, and 10 bases lay between the germline ends. The CDR3 DNA is TGTGCCAGCAGCTTGGAATTCCAGAACAATCAGCCCCAGCATTTT. This translates into CASSLEFQNNQPQHF.

This clonotype occurred many times. The rearrangement joins TRBV4-1 to TRBJ1-1; D might be TRBD1 (5 bases). Deletions cut 5 bases from V and 1 base from J, with 11 bases between. The length of the CDR3 is 14 residues. Germline V gene lookup returns CDR1 MGHRA and CDR2 YSYEKL. The DNA of the CDR3 is TGCGCCAGCAGCTCGACAGCCGCGAACACTGAAGCTTTCTTT. Amino acid sequence: CASSSTAANTEAFF.

This clonotype was found a few times. V and J are TRBV15 and TRBJ2-5; TRBD2 aligns across 11 bases. Trimming at V came to 1 base and at J to 5 bases, leaving 6 bases not matched to a gene. The CDR3 totals 16 residues. Germline assignment: CDR1 LNHNV and CDR2 YYDKDF (reference sequence). CDR3: CATSRGLAGPWETQYF. CDR3 nucleotide sequence: TGTGCCACCAGCAGAGGACTAGCGGGACCTTGGGAGACCCAGTACTTC.

This chain links TRBV4-1 with TRBJ2-1; maybe TRBD2 (6 bases). The CDR3 consists of 16 residues. V was clipped by 0 bases and J by 6 bases, with 15 bases between them. Per germline, CDR1 MGHRA and CDR2 YSYEKL. DNA for the CDR3: TGCGCCAGCAGCCAAGATCAGGGATTAGCGGTCAATGAGCAGTTCTTC. Its protein is CASSQDQGLAVNEQFF.

This clonotype was counted between two and nine times. V is TRBV10-3 and J is TRBJ1-5; D remains unclear. CDR1 and CDR2 from the germline V gene are ENHRY and SYGVKD. V lost 4 bases and J lost 2, with 6 bases in between. The CDR3 extends over 13 amino acids. The CDR3 nucleotides are TGTGCCATCAGTGTGTGGGGCAATCAGCCCCAGCATTTT. Protein: CAISVWGNQPQHF.

The rearrangement links TRBV12-3 or TRBV12-4 to TRBJ2-7, with TRBD1 matching over 9 bases. V shed 4 bases and J 1 base; nucleotides not matched to a gene: 8. The CDR3 consists of 16 residues. The chain's CDR3 is CASSSGTGQVSYEQYF. Here the CDR3 DNA reads TGTGCCAGCAGTTCCGGGACAGGGCAAGTATCCTACGAGCAGTACTTC.

This clonotype occurred a few times. The chain employs TRBV24-1 and TRBJ2-7, with 8 bases fitting TRBD1. Germline V CDR1 and CDR2: KGHDR, SFDVKD. The ends lost 9 bases at V and 2 bases at J; junction bases unmatched: 2. This CDR3 has 12 residues. The CDR3 sequence is CATGTGPYEQYF. As DNA, the CDR3 is TGTGCCACCGGGACAGGACCCTACGAGCAGTACTTC.

In DNA form, the CDR3 reads TGCAGTGCTCACGGGGGCAGGGACTACGAGCAGTACTTC. Its protein product is CSAHGGRDYEQYF. The rearrangement links TRBV20-1 to TRBJ2-7; D possibly uses TRBD1 or TRBD2 (6 bases each). CDR1 DFQATT and CDR2 SNEGSKA come from the germline V gene (reference sequence). Trimming stripped 5 bases from V and 3 bases from J, with 14 bases between. CDR3 length: 13 residues.

This clonotype was seen more than once but under ten times. In DNA, the CDR3 is TGTGCCAGCAGCCAAGCGATGACTAGCGGGAAAGAGACCCAGTACTTC. Amino acids: CASSQAMTSGKETQYF. The rearrangement uses TRBV3-1 and TRBJ2-5; 11 nucleotides align to TRBD2. The trim removed 1 base at V and 3 bases at J, leaving 4 bases unmatched. CDR1 is LGHDT and CDR2 is YNNKEL in the germline V gene (reference sequence). The CDR3 length is 16 residues.

The sample holds a few counts of this clonotype. This rearrangement joins TRBV6-1 to TRBJ1-1, with D possibly matching TRBD1 (5 bases). V lost 6 bases to trimming and J lost 4 bases, with 12 bases between them. The V gene's germline CDR1 is MNHNS and CDR2 SASEGT. This CDR3 comprises 13 residues. CDR3 region: CASRTPGTTEAFF. The CDR3 DNA is TGTGCCAGCAGAACTCCCGGGACCACTGAAGCTTTCTTT.

This clonotype has only a few counts. The V call is TRBV5-1, the J call TRBJ2-3; D is uncertain. The CDR3 is made up of 13 amino acids. Germline CDR1 and CDR2: SGHRS and YFSETQ. V lost 1 base to trimming and J lost 3 bases, with 6 bases between them. The CDR3 loop is CASSLLETDTQYF. Here the CDR3 DNA reads TGCGCCAGCAGCTTGTTGGAGACAGATACGCAGTATTTT.

The V and J genes are TRBV7-2 and TRBJ2-2; a weak D match, TRBD2 (6 bases). The CDR3 runs 17 residues. The germline V and J ends were trimmed by 4 bases and 5 bases, with 20 bases remaining between them. Germline lookup yields CDR1 SGHTA and CDR2 FQGNSA. CDR3 residues: CASSSQSGVVTTGELFF. CDR3 DNA sequence: TGTGCCAGCAGCTCCCAATCGGGAGTAGTCACAACCGGGGAGCTGTTTTTT.

This sequence joins TRBV19 and TRBJ2-1; 7 bases are a match to TRBD1. Germline V gene lookup returns CDR1 LNHDA and CDR2 SQIVND (reference sequence). V was clipped by 6 bases and J by 5 bases; unmatched bases: 10. The length of the CDR3 is 15 residues. The DNA for the CDR3 is TGTGCCAGTAGCCCAAAACAGGGGTTGAACAATGAGCAGTTCTTC. It encodes CASSPKQGLNNEQFF.